A selection of T cell receptor beta chains follows, all from one sample in a study of blood T cell repertoires in COVID-19. The assay was immunoSEQ multiplex PCR, and TCRdb's table has in-frame clones only and misses some. Altogether about 370,000 clones are present, 85% to 90% being singletons, with the ten largest covering 0.95% to 1.1%. Material: PBMCs or T cells enriched from blood (not recorded which). The receptor source for this set is a man between 18 and 35 years old who had recovered from COVID-19. Both conserved end residues are part of each CDR3. Fields, in order: clone size, CDR3 length, D gene, J gene, V gene, CDR3 DNA, CDR3 protein. The D gene is left open where the match is weak. Not all rows give a size; the values are once, few, many and, for expanded clones, a class.

NA 13 NA TRBJ1-3 TRBV12-3/TRBV12-4 TGTGCCAGCAGTTTTGACAGGTTGAGCACCATATATTTT CASSFDRLSTIYF
NA 16 TRBD2 TRBJ2-1 TRBV7-2 TGTGCCAGCAGCACCGCCGGGACTAGCGGGGCCAATGAGCAGTTCTTC CASSTAGTSGANEQFF
NA 15 NA TRBJ1-2 TRBV6-2/TRBV6-3 TGTGCCAGCAGTTATATTGGAAACAGCCTCTATGGCTACACCTTC CASSYIGNSLYGYTF
many 13 NA TRBJ1-1 TRBV7-9 TGTGCCAGCAGCTTAGACCAGGGGATTGAAGCTTTCTTT CASSLDQGIEAFF
once 14 TRBD2 TRBJ2-7 TRBV2 TGTGCCACCCTCCTAGCGGGAGGGCCCGGCGAGCAGTACTTC CATLLAGGPGEQYF
once 16 TRBD1 TRBJ2-7 TRBV3-1/TRBV3-2 TGTGCCAGCAGCCAAGCCGAGAGACAGGGGGTTATCGGGCAGTACTTC CASSQAERQGVIGQYF
NA 13 NA TRBJ2-2 TRBV12-3/TRBV12-4 TGTGCCAGCAGTTTAACCAGTCCCGGGGAGCTGTTTTTT CASSLTSPGELFF
NA 15 NA TRBJ1-3 TRBV4-2 TGTGCCAGCAGCCAGGAGACAGGTCCTGGAAACACCATATATTTT CASSQETGPGNTIYF
NA 13 NA TRBJ2-1 TRBV19 TGTGCCAGTAGTGTGACAGCATACAATGAGCAGTTCTTC CASSVTAYNEQFF
NA 15 TRBD1 TRBJ1-5 TRBV30 TGTGCCTGGAGCGGACAGGGGGCGGGCAATCAGCCCCAGCATTTT CAWSGQGAGNQPQHF
NA 17 NA TRBJ2-5 TRBV27 TGTGCCAGCAGTTTATCGAGGCAGGGGGGATTCCAAGAGACCCAGTACTTC CASSLSRQGGFQETQYF
few 12 NA TRBJ1-1 TRBV11-2 TGTGCCAGCAGCTTATACGGGGCTGAAGCTTTCTTT CASSLYGAEAFF
NA 16 TRBD2 TRBJ2-7 TRBV7-9 TGTGCCAGCAGGTTTACTAGCGGGGGAATCAACTACGAGCAGTACTTC CASRFTSGGINYEQYF
NA 15 NA TRBJ1-4 TRBV5-1 TGCGCCAGCAGCTTGGACGTAGCAACTAATGAAAAACTGTTTTTT CASSLDVATNEKLFF
NA 14 NA TRBJ1-2 TRBV7-9 TGTGCCAGCAGCCCAAGCACAGCCCTCTATGGCTACACCTTC CASSPSTALYGYTF
NA 16 TRBD2 TRBJ2-2 TRBV6-2/TRBV6-3 TGTGCCAGCAGTGATCTAGCGGGAGTTTCTTCCGGGGAGCTGTTTTTT CASSDLAGVSSGELFF
NA 17 NA TRBJ1-1 TRBV25-1 TGTGCCAGCAGTGCCGGGGGGGGTGTGGGAAGGAGCACTGAAGCTTTCTTT CASSAGGGVGRSTEAFF
NA 15 TRBD1 TRBJ1-6 TRBV5-6 TGTGCCAGCACCAGGGACAGGGGCTTAGATTCACCCCTCCACTTT CASTRDRGLDSPLHF
once 15 NA TRBJ1-4 TRBV18 TGTGCCAGCTCAGTTCGTGAGGGTTCTAATGAAAAACTGTTTTTT CASSVREGSNEKLFF
NA 15 TRBD1 TRBJ2-3 TRBV11-2 TGTGCCAGCAGCTACCGGGACAGATACACAGATACGCAGTATTTT CASSYRDRYTDTQYF